A selection of T cell receptor beta chains follows, all from one sample in a study of blood T cells in healthy people across ages. TCRdb re-analysed the 5' RACE reads in MiXCR, keeping a single row per CDR3 protein. Of hundreds of thousands of distinct CDR3 sequences listed, more than 25% are singletons. Sequencing was performed on blood. These receptors were obtained from a woman older than 75 in good health. CDR3s leave out the opening cysteine and the closing phenylalanine or tryptophan.

V	J	length	CDR3
TRBV6-2/TRBV6-3	TRBJ2-5	11	ASSPGGGVTQY
TRBV7-9	TRBJ2-3	14	ASSLGDPNARDTQY
TRBV7-9	TRBJ1-2	12	ASSPGDRNYGYT
TRBV29-1	TRBJ2-1	12	SVQRGRWNNEQF
TRBV3-1	TRBJ1-2	13	ASSRGTGGRLGYT
TRBV3-1	TRBJ1-4	15	ASSQERGSATNEKLF
TRBV6-5	TRBJ2-7	13	ASSGIGGAIYEQY
TRBV20-1	TRBJ2-1	14	SAREGGLAGVGEQF
TRBV6-5	TRBJ2-5	13	ASSYGDRDQETQY
TRBV6-2/TRBV6-3	TRBJ1-1	15	ASSYPGQGARSTEAF
TRBV19	TRBJ2-5	11	ASSIDGGETQY
TRBV30	TRBJ1-5	11	AWSTGGDQPQH
TRBV29-1	NA	12	SVAWPTRRYEQY
TRBV7-9	TRBJ1-5	14	ASNLATGTGNQPQH
TRBV20-1	TRBJ1-2	11	SAGYGNNYGYT
TRBV3-1	TRBJ1-4	14	ASSQGDRVKGEKLF
TRBV19	TRBJ1-2	13	ASREKLGGVYGYT
TRBV6-2/TRBV6-3	TRBJ1-1	14	ASSLGLITGNTEAF
TRBV4-2	TRBJ2-5	12	ASSQVTAGETQY
TRBV9	TRBJ2-7	11	ASSVGLAYEQY
TRBV7-2	TRBJ1-5	11	ASSLTGNQPRH
TRBV20-1	TRBJ1-5	12	SARVRDTNQPQH
TRBV29-1	TRBJ2-2	9	SGQGTGELF
TRBV20-1	TRBJ2-1	14	SARGSGGGACNEQF
TRBV4-1	TRBJ1-1	13	ASSQDPVPNTEAF
TRBV20-1	TRBJ2-2	12	SARGQGNTGELF
TRBV20-1	TRBJ2-3	15	SASPSGGSLSTDTQY
TRBV5-1	TRBJ2-1	18	ASSLDPRTAYQGSYNEQF
TRBV20-1	TRBJ1-5	13	SASEQGYSNQPQH
TRBV12-3/TRBV12-4	TRBJ2-3	14	ASSSEVDRGTDTQY
TRBV3-1	TRBJ2-2	10	ASRPQTGELF
TRBV7-2	TRBJ1-6	16	ASSFGTGTPAARSPLH
TRBV5-1	TRBJ2-1	13	ASSAGLAGHNEQF
TRBV11-3	TRBJ1-1	10	ASSFGTFEAF
TRBV2	TRBJ2-3	10	ASSEAPDTQY
TRBV4-1	TRBJ1-5	12	ASSQDPGMQPQH
TRBV20-1	NA	11	SARYRDSYEQY
TRBV28	TRBJ2-7	11	ASSSDRALSQY
TRBV7-3	TRBJ2-1	14	ASSLGGVHSYNEQF
TRBV23-1	TRBJ2-1	13	ASDLRPGWYNEQF
TRBV7-2	TRBJ2-3	14	ASSLVGGGRIDTQY
TRBV12-3/TRBV12-4	TRBJ2-3	12	ASSWSGGGDTQY
TRBV5-4	TRBJ2-1	13	VSSQDESSYNEQF
TRBV28	TRBJ1-2	12	ASRPPGDGVGYT
TRBV10-2	TRBJ2-3	14	ASSEVGQGNTDTQY
TRBV6-2/TRBV6-3	NA	10	ASSRELETQY
TRBV28	TRBJ2-3	13	ASSLKRGGLDTQY
TRBV29-1	TRBJ1-1	10	SVRQGHTEAF
TRBV3-1	TRBJ2-7	10	ASSHSVSEQY
TRBV6-1	TRBJ1-6	12	VSIMTGANSPLH
TRBV7-2	TRBJ2-6	13	ASSPTGVGANVLT